The sequence of this TCR beta chain was determined in a study of regulatory T cells in long-lasting Graves disease. Overall study findings and caveats: Owing to a sample size that was small, accuracy may have been reduced. Patients with persistent disease shared over 2,500 public clonotypes, outpacing the approximately 970 shared by new patients.

The ends lost 1 base at V and 0 bases at J; junction bases unmatched: 8. Germline V gene data show CDR1 as LNHDA and CDR2 as SQIVND (reference sequence). This CDR3 comprises 18 residues. CDR3-region Arm-PCR and iRepertoire HTBI primers produced the TCR beta libraries. Using its own MiXCR run on the multiplex PCR reads, TCRdb lists one record per CDR3 protein. Of 200,000 to 250,000 distinct CDR3 sequences in the sample, approximately 18% were seen once. As for time point: newly diagnosed GD, antithyroid drugs for less than 3 months. Extracted PBMC RNA gave rise to the TCR library. Patients with Graves' disease were diagnosed by American Thyroid Association guidelines. As to this clonotype: The antigen is undetermined.

In addition, the sample was reused for a study of T cells in Graves' hyperthyroidism and ophthalmopathy. From that paper: The HTBI set primed first-round TCR CDR3 RT-PCR.

The sequence derives from a woman in her 30s with Graves disease. The chain uses TRBV19 and TRBJ2-1; TRBD2 agrees at 8 bases. Sequences were derived from peripheral blood mononuclear cells (PBMCs), sampled at new diagnosis, from a patient treated with antithyroid drugs. This CDR3 reads CASSIGVAGLSSYNEQFF. Written as DNA, the CDR3 is TGTGCCAGTAGTATAGGGGTAGCGGGGCTGAGCTCCTACAATGAGCAGTTCTTC.